This T cell receptor beta chain appears in the sequencing data of a study of blood T cells in healthy people across ages (dated by TCRdb to about 2015). Notes on the research overall: Template switching captured roughly one uniquely barcoded TCR beta cDNA molecule per two T cells in model experiments. Age-related changes in TCR beta repertoire diversity were measured in the study by deep sequencing normalized with unique cDNA molecular identifiers. The donors were split into four age groups: young (average around 15 years), middle-aged (more than 35), aged (62) and long-lived (roughly 77). Donors of different ages were randomly distributed across sequencing lanes to avoid experimental bias. Using the same blood draw, the study looked at two additional independent replicas of 1 million unique cDNA reads for two donors, one aged 18 to 30 and the other aged 80 or older.

Summary of the overall study and its limitations: The long-lived group showed more naive CD4+ T cells, fewer expanded clones and increased TCR diversity than the aged group, suggesting age selection. Estimates of total diversity from one million sequenced T cells were regarded as lower bounds and underestimates. Donor CMV infection status was unknown, potentially confounding age-related changes in expanded clonotypes. Observed TCR beta diversity correlated strongly with the percentage of naive T cells measured by flow cytometry. As age increased, observed TCR beta diversity per million T cells dropped in a roughly linear way, and a significant reduction was already evident by age around 41. Because profiling used bulk unsorted PBMCs, naive and antigen-experienced compartments could not be compared conclusively.

CDR1 and CDR2, per the germline V gene (reference sequence), are DFQATT and SNEGSKA. V was cut back by 5 bases and J by 3 bases, leaving a gap of 17 bases between them. The CDR3, cysteine through phenylalanine, is 14 amino acids long. This entry keeps only the CDR3 DNA: 42 bases, framed from base 1. The donors were roughly 40 Caucasian individuals from Russia, aged roughly 6 to 100 years, who were systemically healthy. Approximately 10 milliliters of peripheral blood were collected from each donor into EDTA-treated Vacutainer tubes. Ficoll-Paque density-gradient centrifugation was used to isolate PBMCs, with at least 6.5 million per sample. Trizol reagent was used to extract total RNA from PBMCs, with at least 5 micrograms per sample. For every donor, an aliquot of PBMCs went through flow cytometry to measure the percentages of naive CD45RAhigh/CD27high T cells. Libraries were made using 5' RACE. Sequencing was performed on an Illumina HiSeq 2500. A second PCR of roughly 7 to 12 cycles was run with a J-beta primer mix and a sample-barcoded 5' primer. A unique molecular identifier was introduced onto each TCR beta cDNA molecule by a template-switch 5' adaptor carrying 12 random nucleotides. Each sample yielded at least 2.5 million CDR3-containing paired-end reads. First-strand cDNA synthesis was performed from all RNA using the Mint cDNA synthesis kit, with priming by a TRBC-specific oligonucleotide. Following uracil-DNA glycosylase treatment, a first 18-cycle PCR with universal primers M1SS and BC2_uni_R was performed on all cDNA. For the original study's pipeline: For normalization, 1 million high-quality reads were randomly selected from each sample, with every read carrying a distinct molecular identifier. Reads with shared molecular identifiers were discarded instead of being binned into consensus sequences. MiTCR, with a Q25 quality threshold and the strictest error-elimination algorithm, was used for CDR3 identification, clonotype clustering and error correction. Lower-bound total TCR beta diversity was estimated with a nonparametric unseen species model using Euler transformation. TCRdb reran the public reads through fastp at Q25 and MiXCR, keeping productive beta chains. Merged by CDR3 protein, the rows form single entries marked with the most common genes and DNA. Clone size and V and J calls follow TCRdb, not the original study. This sample has over 600,000 distinct CDR3 sequences in its table, and about 45% of those were observed once. 15% to 20% of the sample is in the top ten clones.

This clonotype has more than one count but fewer than ten. What antigen it recognizes has not been identified. There are no base qualities to consult, and no much larger clone falls within one base. The TCR was taken from a man aged 80 or over in good health. Sequencing used blood. The rearrangement combines TRBV20-1 with TRBJ2-7; tentative D gene TRBD1, with 5 bases matching. The CDR3 region has the sequence CSAPTGRGDYEQYF. The DNA reads TGCAGTGCTCCTACAGGAAGGGGTGACTACGAGCAGTACTTC.